The clone carrying this T cell receptor beta chain was counted only a few times. The record originates from a study of beta chain features in type 1 diabetes. The wider study: Patients were similar to healthy donors in age and gender (as well as in cell yields).

V was clipped by 5 bases and J by 1 base, with 13 bases between them. The CDR3 loop spans 15 amino acids. Per the germline V gene, CDR1 is MNHNY and CDR2 is SVGAGI (reference sequence). Expressed TCRB transcripts were sequenced after all isolated RNA was converted to cDNA. Assay used: immunoSEQ multiplex PCR; TCRdb lists only in-frame clones, some missing. The table includes under 200,000 clones, over 7.5% detected once. This TCR derives from a man younger than 30 in good health. The chain carries TRBV6-6 and TRBJ2-3, with D possibly matching TRBD2 (7 bases). Sequencing was carried out using central memory CD4+ T cells from blood. The CDR3 sequence: CASSTSGGRTDTQYF. CDR3 DNA sequence: TGTGCCAGCAGTACCTCGGGGGGCCGCACAGATACGCAGTATTTT.